This T cell receptor beta chain was documented in a study of T cells in Graves' hyperthyroidism and ophthalmopathy. The germline V and J ends were trimmed by 2 bases and 3 bases, with 14 bases remaining between them. The CDR3 is 15 amino acids. Germline loops: CDR1 SGHDT, CDR2 YYEEEE. Regions amplified from RNA transcripts were the TCR beta CDR3 regions. Researchers ran a first-round RT-PCR on the TCR CDR3 using the HTBI primer set. Via MiXCR, TCRdb re-called the multiplex PCR reads, giving one row per CDR3 protein. Of 500,000 to 550,000 distinct CDR3 sequences listed, less than 25% were seen once; the top ten hold 26%. Any patient presenting with uncontrolled infection, other autoimmune disease, pregnancy or lactation was left out.

The source material was blood. This chain joins TRBV5-6 and TRBJ1-1, with D perhaps TRBD1 (5 bases). This TCR was sampled from a man between 18 and 29 years old with Graves' hyperthyroidism. CDR3 in DNA: TGTGCCAGCAGCTTAAGGGGTCCGGAATACACTGAAGCTTTCTTT. Its translation is CASSLRGPEYTEAFF.